Shown below are 30 T cell receptor beta chains from a single sample sequenced in a study of T cells in Graves' hyperthyroidism and ophthalmopathy. Amplified TCR beta CDR3 regions derived from RNA transcripts. The TCR CDR3 was amplified in a first-round RT-PCR using the HTBI primer set. TCRdb re-derived calls from the multiplex PCR reads in MiXCR, one entry per CDR3 protein. Altogether over 500,000 distinct CDR3 sequences are present, 15% to 20% being singletons, with the ten largest covering 15% to 20%. The sequencing sample was made of blood. These receptors were taken from a young woman with Graves' ophthalmopathy.

On this clonotype: Since a much larger clone is just one base distant, this may be a read error. The chain is built from TRBV6-1 and TRBJ1-2; D remains ambiguous. The CDR3 has 13 residues. Germline V lookup: CDR1 MNHNS, CDR2 SASEGT. The CDR3 loop reads CARSVEGIYGYTF. The CDR3 coding sequence is TGTGCCCGCAGTGTGGAAGGAATCTATGGCTACACCTTC.

As for this clonotype: This may be a read error: a much more frequent sequence differs by one nucleotide. V and J are TRBV6-2 or TRBV6-3 and TRBJ2-2; 8 positions match TRBD1. Trimming cost V 6 bases and J 1 base; bases outside gene matches: 1. The CDR3 extends over 14 amino acids. Germline values: CDR1 MNHEY, CDR2 SVGEGT. CDR3 loop: CASRGTGNTGELFF. Written as DNA, the CDR3 is TGTGCCAGCAGGGGGACAGGGAACACCGGGGAGCTGTTTTTT.

This rearrangement joins TRBV6-2 or TRBV6-3 to TRBJ2-2; 12 bases match TRBD2. The junction had 7 bases not matched to a gene; V was cut back by 5 bases and J by 6 bases. The CDR3 is 16 residues long. The germline gives CDR1 MNHEY, CDR2 SVGEGT. The CDR3 spells CASSVTSGGNAGELFF. In DNA form, the CDR3 reads TGTGCCAGCAGTGTGACTAGCGGGGGCAACGCCGGGGAGCTGTTTTTT.

This clonotype was recorded at least ten times. The J gene is TRBJ1-6, the V gene TRBV12-3 or TRBV12-4; 10 nucleotides agree with TRBD1. With V trimmed by 4 bases and J by 9 bases, 6 bases remained unmatched. This CDR3 spans 15 amino acids. CDR3 nucleotide sequence: TGTGCCAGCAGTTCGAGACAGGGGGCGTTTTCACCCCTCCACTTT. It is translated as CASSSRQGAFSPLHF.

This clonotype came up many times. The rearrangement uses TRBV3-1 and TRBJ1-2, with no clear D. The length of the CDR3 is 12 residues. Trimming shortened V by 3 bases and J by 4 bases, and 6 bases separated the two germline ends. Looked up from germline, CDR1 is LGHDT and CDR2 is YNNKEL (reference sequence). CDR3 region: CASSQALYGYTF. The CDR3 DNA reads TGTGCCAGCAGCCAGGCGCTCTATGGCTACACCTTC.

A few counts support this clonotype. The genes are TRBV7-3 and TRBJ1-5, with unresolved D. The CDR3 has 18 residues. Germline CDR1 and CDR2: SGHTA and FQGTGA. The V end was cut by 5 bases, the J end by 0 bases, with 20 bases between. The DNA of the CDR3 is TGTGCCAGCAGCCCCCACCTTGGGCGGCTGTATAGCAATCAGCCCCAGCATTTT. It codes for CASSPHLGRLYSNQPQHF.

This clonotype occurred many times. The chain employs TRBV11-1 and TRBJ1-1; TRBD1 might be the D (5 bases). V lost 5 bases, J lost 1 base, and 11 bases lay in between. Germline CDR1 is SGHAT and CDR2 is FQDESV (reference sequence). This CDR3 contains 14 residues. CDR3 nucleotide sequence: TGTGCCAGCAGCCCAATCCAGGGGAACACTGAAGCTTTCTTT. Protein product: CASSPIQGNTEAFF.

In this sample, this clonotype turned up a few times. The rearrangement links TRBV4-1 to TRBJ2-7; D gene unclear. The germline V gene encodes CDR1 MGHRA and CDR2 YSYEKL. The CDR3 is 12 residues long. V lost 4 bases to trimming and J lost 7 bases, with 11 bases between them. CDR3 coding DNA: TGCGCCAGCAGCCGCTACGATAGAGAGCAGTACTTC. Its translation: CASSRYDREQYF.

This clonotype was counted ten times or more. The J gene is TRBJ1-1, the V gene TRBV30, with no clear D. Trimming shortened V by 0 bases and J by 5 bases, and 10 bases separated the two germline ends. CDR1 is GTSNPN and CDR2 is SVGIG in the germline V gene (reference sequence). The CDR3 contains 13 residues. CDR3 DNA: TGTGCCTGGAGTGTAGTGGTTTGGACTGAAGCTTTCTTT. The encoded protein is CAWSVVVWTEAFF.

This clonotype has more than one count but fewer than ten. Sequence at one end of the junction differs from germline and may be a read error. The chain couples TRBV20-1 to TRBJ2-7; 9 nucleotides agree with TRBD1. The CDR3 is 15 amino acids. CDR1 DFQATT and CDR2 SNEGSKA come from the germline V gene (reference sequence). This CDR3 is CGAREGQGALYEQYF. The CDR3 nucleotides read TGCGGTGCTAGAGAGGGACAGGGTGCCCTCTACGAGCAGTACTTC.

This clonotype was observed a few times. The genes are TRBV12-5 and TRBJ1-2; the match to TRBD1 covers 9 bases. Germline assignment: CDR1 LGHNT and CDR2 FRNRAP. Unmatched junction bases numbered 9, after V lost 5 bases and J lost 8 bases. There are 14 residues in the CDR3. The CDR3, as DNA: TGTGCTAGTGGTACCGGACAGGGGTCAGGGGGCTACACCTTC. This encodes CASGTGQGSGGYTF.

The chain is built from TRBV4-3 and TRBJ2-7, with a tentative D call TRBD2 (6 bases). The V end was cut by 2 bases, the J end by 3 bases, with 17 bases between. There are 16 residues in the CDR3. Germline V gene lookup returns CDR1 LGHNA and CDR2 YSLEER. Written as DNA, the CDR3 is TGCGCCAGCAGCCAACCCCCGGGAGACCCCAACTACGAGCAGTACTTC. It translates to CASSQPPGDPNYEQYF.

This clonotype has at least ten counts. This chain links TRBV30 with TRBJ1-5, with TRBD1 matching 8 bases. Per germline, CDR1 GTSNPN and CDR2 SVGIG (reference sequence). The CDR3 is 14 amino acids. The junction had 4 bases not matched to a gene; V was cut back by 5 bases and J by 1 base. CDR3 sequence (DNA): TGTGCCTGGGGGACAGGTGGAAGCAATCAGCCCCAGCATTTT. Translation gives CAWGTGGSNQPQHF.

Comments on this clonotype: One junction end does not reproduce the germline sequence, and a read error may be involved. V usage is TRBV5-1 and J usage is TRBJ2-2; weak D call: TRBD2 (6 bases). There are 16 residues in the CDR3. Germline V gives CDR1 SGHRS, CDR2 YFSETQ. DNA of the CDR3: TGCGCCAGCAGCCGGGAGACGGGACCACCTACCGGGGAGCTGCTTTTT. This sequence encodes CASSRETGPPTGELLF.

The table lists this clonotype with many counts. The rearrangement uses TRBV4-1 and TRBJ2-1, with TRBD2 matching over 10 bases. Germline V gene lookup returns CDR1 MGHRA and CDR2 YSYEKL. This CDR3 has 16 residues. V lost 0 bases and J lost 8; bases outside the gene matches: 7. This chain's CDR3 is CASSQDGSGRRDEQFF. CDR3 coding DNA: TGCGCCAGCAGCCAAGATGGTAGCGGGAGGCGGGATGAGCAGTTCTTC.

This rearrangement joins TRBV12-3 or TRBV12-4 to TRBJ1-2, with TRBD1 identical over 9 bases. The CDR3 runs 15 residues. V was clipped by 5 bases and J by 5 bases; unmatched bases: 9. The CDR3 loop is CASSPGTGLGYGYTF. The DNA of the CDR3 is TGTGCCAGCAGTCCCGGGACAGGGTTAGGGTATGGCTACACCTTC.

The chain carries TRBV7-2 and TRBJ1-1; TRBD1 matches at 7 bases. This CDR3 contains 14 residues. V lost 4 bases to trimming and J lost 7 bases; unmatched junction nucleotides: 9. Germline-derived CDR1 and CDR2 are SGHTA and FQGNSA. CDR3 protein: CASSSASTGVEAFF. For the CDR3, the DNA is TGTGCCAGCAGCTCAGCATCAACAGGGGTTGAAGCTTTCTTT. Together with reference TRBV7-2 and TRBJ1-1, the CDR3 gives the full variable domain: GAGVSQSPSNKVTEKGKDVELRCDPISGHTALYWYRQSLGQGLEFLIYFQGNSAPDKSGLPSDRFSAERTGGSVSTLTIQRTQQEDSAVYLCASSSASTGVEAFFGQGTRLTVV.

Comment on this clonotype: This may be a read error: a much more frequent sequence differs by one nucleotide. The genes are TRBV5-6 and TRBJ2-7; D gene unclear. V was cut by 2 bases and J by 5 bases, with 11 bases left in between. The CDR3 is made up of 13 amino acids. Germline values: CDR1 SGHDT, CDR2 YYEEEE. CDR3 sequence (DNA): TGTGCCAGCAGCTTAGTAGGGAACCACGAGCAGTACTTC. Its protein is CASSLVGNHEQYF.

A few counts support this clonotype. The chain recombines TRBV25-1 with TRBJ1-1, with D uncertain. The CDR3 runs to 13 residues. The germline V gene has CDR1 MGHDK and CDR2 SYGVNS. The V end lost 6 bases, the J end lost 7 bases, and 15 bases lay between the germline ends. CDR3 in amino acids: CASRTVAPGEAFF. CDR3 DNA sequence: TGTGCCAGCAGAACAGTAGCACCCGGTGAAGCTTTCTTT.

The sample holds many counts of this clonotype. This rearrangement joins TRBV13 to TRBJ2-7; 13 nucleotides line up with TRBD2. Germline V CDR1 and CDR2: PRHDT, FYEKMQ (reference sequence). The CDR3 covers 15 residues. V gave up 5 bases and J gave up 7 bases; unmatched junction bases: 8. The CDR3 here is CASSRRTSGSNEQYF. In DNA form, the CDR3 reads TGTGCCAGCAGCCGACGGACTAGCGGGAGTAATGAGCAGTACTTC.

This clonotype has more than one count but fewer than ten. The chain combines TRBV19 with TRBJ1-1; D is undetermined. This CDR3 has 15 residues. Per germline, CDR1 LNHDA and CDR2 SQIVND (reference sequence). Trimming took off 7 bases at V and 0 bases at J, with 15 bases between the two ends. CDR3 DNA sequence: TGTGCCAGTACCACTTCACGGACCGTGAACACTGAAGCTTTCTTT. This translates into CASTTSRTVNTEAFF.

This sequence joins TRBV19 and TRBJ1-6; 7 bases map to TRBD1. Germline V gene data show CDR1 as LNHDA and CDR2 as SQIVND (reference sequence). The CDR3 is 16 residues long. J was trimmed by 8 bases and V by 5 bases; bases with no gene match: 12. CDR3 in amino acids: CASSSKQTGKDSPLHF. The DNA for the CDR3 is TGTGCCAGTAGTTCGAAGCAGACAGGGAAGGATTCACCCCTCCACTTT. The full variable domain, its missing parts supplied by reference TRBV19 and TRBJ1-6, is DGGITQSPKYLFRKEGQNVTLSCEQNLNHDAMYWYRQDPGQGLRLIYYSQIVNDFQKGDIAEGYSVSREKKESFPLTVTSAQKNPTAFYLCASSSKQTGKDSPLHFGNGTRLTVT.

This clonotype was counted ten times or more. The chain links TRBV28 to TRBJ2-7, with TRBD1 matching over 10 bases. The germline V gene encodes CDR1 MDHEN and CDR2 SYDVKM. The CDR3 sequence is 16 residues long. Losses at the gene ends were 5 bases for V and 2 bases for J; bases not matched to a gene: 9. This chain's CDR3 is CASSVLTGTGAYEQYF. The CDR3 region has the DNA TGTGCCAGCAGTGTACTAACCGGGACAGGGGCCTACGAGCAGTACTTC.

This clonotype was detected a few times. This chain links TRBV6-5 with TRBJ1-2; D unclear. Germline CDR1 reads MNHEY; CDR2 reads SVGAGI. This CDR3 has 13 residues. V lost 0 bases and J 13 bases, leaving 15 bases between the germline ends. CDR3 protein: CASSYSTGVSSTF. The CDR3 DNA reads as TGTGCCAGCAGTTACTCGACCGGGGTTTCCTCCACCTTC.

CDR3 residues: CASNPGGLNQPQHF. The CDR3 nucleotides are TGTGCCAGTAATCCAGGGGGTTTAAATCAGCCCCAGCATTTT. This rearrangement joins TRBV19 to TRBJ1-5; TRBD1 agrees at 7 bases. This CDR3 is built from 14 residues. Germline trimming cut 7 bases from V and 4 bases from J; bases unmatched to any gene: 7. Germline V gene data show CDR1 as LNHDA and CDR2 as SQIVND (reference sequence).

The V gene is TRBV10-3, the J gene TRBJ2-5, with TRBD2 matching 15 bases. The CDR3 covers 16 residues. V lost 4 bases, J lost 5 bases, and 5 bases stayed unmatched. In germline, CDR1 is ENHRY, CDR2 SYGVKD. The DNA of the CDR3 is TGTGCCATCAGTGGGACTAGCGGGGGGGGAGTCGAGACCCAGTACTTC. Translating gives CAISGTSGGGVETQYF.

This clonotype has a count of ten or more. V is TRBV5-1 and J is TRBJ2-1; D not resolved. CDR3 length: 16 amino acids. Germline CDR1 and CDR2: SGHRS and YFSETQ. Trimming pared 1 base from V and 5 bases from J, leaving 16 bases between. The CDR3 sequence: CASSLPRMIEDNEQFF. The CDR3 region has the DNA TGCGCCAGCAGCTTGCCCAGGATGATAGAGGACAATGAGCAGTTCTTC.

This clonotype was seen ten or more times. The CDR3 sequence: CASSSIAGGTDTQYF. The CDR3 DNA follows: TGTGCCAGCAGCTCGATAGCGGGGGGCACAGATACGCAGTATTTT. This sequence joins TRBV7-3 and TRBJ2-3, with 9 nucleotides matching TRBD2. Germline V gene sequence: CDR1 SGHTA, CDR2 FQGTGA. V trimming: 4 bases; J trimming: 1 base; junction bases outside the gene matches: 3. This CDR3 has 15 residues. Full variable domain (remainder filled in from reference TRBV7-3 and TRBJ2-3): GAGVSQTPSNKVTEKGKYVELRCDPISGHTALYWYRQSLGQGPEFLIYFQGTGAADDSGLPNDRFFAVRPEGSVSTLKIQRTERGDSAVYLCASSSIAGGTDTQYFGPGTRLTVL.

Many counts were recorded for this clonotype. The chain recombines TRBV11-3 with TRBJ1-2, with D maybe TRBD1 (5 bases). The germline CDR1 and CDR2 sequences are SGHNT and YENEEA. Trimming shortened V by 5 bases and J by 6 bases, and 10 bases separated the two germline ends. CDR3 size: 12 residues. The CDR3 DNA reads TGTGCCAGCAGCGACGGGGGGAATGGCTACACCTTC. Protein product: CASSDGGNGYTF. The full variable domain, its missing parts supplied by reference TRBV11-3 and TRBJ1-2, is EAGVVQSPRYKIIEKKQPVAFWCNPISGHNTLYWYLQNLGQGPELLIRYENEEAVDDSQLPKDRFSAERLKGVDSTLKIQPAELGDSAVYLCASSDGGNGYTFGSGTRLTVV.

This clonotype was seen more than once but under ten times. The chain carries TRBV28 and TRBJ1-2; D remains ambiguous. CDR3 length equals 11 residues. Germline CDR1 and CDR2: MDHEN and SYDVKM. The V gene lost 5 bases and the J gene lost 6 bases, with 7 bases spanning the gap. The CDR3 region has the DNA TGTGCCAGCAGTCAACTAGATGGCTACACCTTC. It translates to CASSQLDGYTF.